The clone carrying this TCR beta chain was counted ten times or more. Its target is unknown. The source of the sample is a study of sequential checkpoint blockade in melanoma. Overall study: After both sequences, patients received maintenance nivolumab. DNA from 91 pretreatment tumor samples underwent TCRβ immunosequencing.

The study, taken as a whole, reports: PD-L1 staining and CD8+ counts, not mutational load, tracked tumor T-cell clonality. For nivolumab-first patients, baseline tumor clonality was associated with response.

Germline lookup yields CDR1 SGHVT and CDR2 SQSDAQ. CDR3 size: 13 residues. Trimming stripped 1 base from V and 1 base from J, with 4 bases between. Noted treatment: randomized to nivolumab then ipilimumab (arm A) or the reverse (arm B). Sequenced by immunoSEQ multiplex PCR; TCRdb stores in-frame clones only, minus some. The sample yields 1,500 to 2,000 clones, about 20% seen once. This sample comprised tumor tissue (inferred from file names), obtained from a patient given nivolumab and ipilimumab in sequence. This clonotype originated in a human donor with melanoma. The chain recombines TRBV7-4 with TRBJ1-1; D remains ambiguous. CDR3 nucleotides: TGTGCCAGCAGCTTAGGACAGAACACTGAAGCTTTCTTT. Its protein product is CASSLGQNTEAFF.